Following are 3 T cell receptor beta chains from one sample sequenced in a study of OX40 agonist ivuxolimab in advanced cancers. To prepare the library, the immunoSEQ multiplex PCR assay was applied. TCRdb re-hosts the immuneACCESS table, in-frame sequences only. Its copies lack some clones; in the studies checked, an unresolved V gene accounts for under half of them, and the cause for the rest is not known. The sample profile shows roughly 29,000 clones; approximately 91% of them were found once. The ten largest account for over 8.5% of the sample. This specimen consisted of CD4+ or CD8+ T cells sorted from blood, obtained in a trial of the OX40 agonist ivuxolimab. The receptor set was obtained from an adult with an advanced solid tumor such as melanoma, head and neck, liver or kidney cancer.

This chain's CDR3 is CATSSPWNEQYF. CDR3 DNA: TGTGCCACCAGCAGCCCATGGAACGAGCAGTACTTC. The chain recombines TRBV15 with TRBJ2-7; D unclear. Between the trimmed V and J ends, which lost 3 bases and 5 bases, there was a span of 8 bases. CDR1 and CDR2 (germline): LNHNV, YYDKDF (reference sequence). This CDR3 spans 12 amino acids.

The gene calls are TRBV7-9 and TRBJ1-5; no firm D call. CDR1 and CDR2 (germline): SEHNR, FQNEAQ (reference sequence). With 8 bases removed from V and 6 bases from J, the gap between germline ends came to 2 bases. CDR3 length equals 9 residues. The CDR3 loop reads CASVQPQHF. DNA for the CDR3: TGTGCCAGCGTTCAGCCCCAGCATTTT.

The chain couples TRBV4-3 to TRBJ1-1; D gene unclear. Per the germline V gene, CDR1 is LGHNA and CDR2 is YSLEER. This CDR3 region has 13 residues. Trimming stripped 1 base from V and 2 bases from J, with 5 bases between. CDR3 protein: CASSQVSNTEAFF. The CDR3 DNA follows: TGCGCCAGCAGCCAAGTTTCCAACACTGAAGCTTTCTTT.